This TCR beta chain was captured in a study of early T cells in non-severe SARS-CoV-2 infection (dated by TCRdb to about 2021). Regarding the study in general: Bulk RNA from unsorted whole blood was used for TCR sequencing, so alpha and beta chains could not be paired. Overall study outcomes, separate from this receptor: VDJdb matching was skewed toward anti-spike CD8 responses and likely underestimated virus-specific expansions, missing private and CD4 specificities.

CDR1 is given as MNHEY and CDR2 as SVGAGI, both from the germline V gene. The CDR3 measures 14 amino acids from cysteine to phenylalanine. The kept DNA is CDR3 alone, 42 bases in frame from the first base. V gives up 6 bases and J gives up 0 bases, and the segment between their germline ends measures 9 bases. Library method: 5' RACE. Instrument used: NextSeq 500. Unique molecular identifiers were attached to individual cDNA molecules in the TCR library protocol so that sequencing error and PCR bias could be corrected. TCR alpha and beta chains were both sequenced, and the abundances of alpha and beta sequences in each sample were closely correlated with each other. The source study handled its data this way. Decombinator V4 was used to annotate TCR sequences for V gene, J gene and CDR3. TCRs were defined as expanded if a significant change between any two time points was detected under a Poisson model with p below 0.0001. Abundances of TCRs were expressed as counts per million after normalisation to the total number of TCRs sequenced in each sample. TRAV1-2 paired with TRAJ12, TRAJ20 or TRAJ33 defined MAIT TCRs, while TRAV10 paired with TRAJ18 defined iNKT TCRs. VDJdb, accessed 1 November 2021, was searched for CMV, EBV and SARS-CoV-2 annotated TCRs, with TCRs annotated for multiple antigens excluded. TCRdb took the public reads, trimmed them with fastp at Q25, ran MiXCR for clone calling and kept in-frame beta chains. Identical CDR3 proteins give one entry, which carries the most common genes and DNA. These V and J calls originate from TCRdb's pipeline instead of the authors' own analysis. The sample contains tens of thousands of distinct CDR3 sequences, roughly 6.5% of them found a single time. Approximately 4.1% of the sample lies in the top ten.

The study was a case-control design nested within a healthcare worker cohort in London, UK, with weekly nasopharyngeal swab PCR tests and blood sampling. Healthcare workers were recruited between 23 and 31 March 2020, during the week of the UK lockdown, and were followed weekly for up to 16 weeks. This clonotype has a handful of counts. Its cognate antigen has yet to be identified. No base-level quality is on record; no much larger clone is a single base apart. Sequenced: whole blood. The chain joins TRBV6-5 to TRBJ1-5; TRBD1 is possibly the D segment (6 matching bases). This clonotype was sampled from an adult who was a healthcare worker with PCR-confirmed SARS-CoV-2 infection or an uninfected control (not recorded which). The bases read TGTGCCAGCAGGGACAGATATAGCAATCAGCCCCAGCATTTT. This sequence encodes CASRDRYSNQPQHF.